These T cell receptor beta chains were read from a single sample in a study of CD8+ T cells in alopecia areata. Clones were read by immunoSEQ multiplex PCR, and TCRdb kept only the in-frame ones, dropping some. Of about 34,000 clones in the sample, approximately 60% are singletons; the top ten hold 40%. The sample taken for sequencing was NKG2D-high CD8+ T cells sorted from blood. These receptor sequences come from a human donor with alopecia areata. The CDR3 runs from the conserved cysteine through the conserved F or W.

CDR3	J	length	V
CASSRDWNEQYF	TRBJ2-7	12	TRBV6-6
CAISAPPLYNEQFF	TRBJ2-1	14	TRBV10-3
CASTGGPHYNEQFF	TRBJ2-1	14	TRBV2
CASSQRLVVGELFF	TRBJ2-2	14	TRBV4-1
CASSPHSYNEQFF	TRBJ2-1	13	TRBV7-3
CASSIGTLAPTDTQYF	TRBJ2-3	16	TRBV6-6
CASSFGNTEAFF	TRBJ1-1	12	TRBV7-9
CASSPRWHQPQHF	TRBJ1-5	13	TRBV6-5
CASSQDFLAGDTDTQYF	TRBJ2-3	17	TRBV4-2
CASSYFNRGGTEAFF	TRBJ1-1	15	TRBV6-5
CSVWGGTFPSEQYF	TRBJ2-7	14	TRBV29-1
CASSNHATLMGGPSTDTQYF	TRBJ2-3	20	TRBV27
CASSFRGPSTGELFF	TRBJ2-2	15	TRBV28